These 27 T cell receptor beta chains were sequenced from one sample in a study of CD8 T cells in Susac syndrome. Random hexamers served to reverse transcribe roughly 0.45 to 1 ug RNA. TCRdb called the immunoSEQ multiplex PCR reads again in MiXCR, with one record for every CDR3 protein. The sample holds under 200,000 distinct CDR3 sequences, 90% to 95% seen once. Sequencing input: CD4+ T cells from PBMCs. The origin of the receptors is a human donor with Susac syndrome.

The genes are TRBV9 and TRBJ2-7; weak D call: TRBD1 (6 bases). There are 15 residues in the CDR3. Trimming pared 2 bases from V and 3 bases from J, leaving 15 bases between. Germline V lookup: CDR1 SGDLS, CDR2 YYNGEE. CDR3 amino acids: CASSVGTGSIYEQYF. The CDR3 DNA reads as TGTGCCAGCAGCGTGGGAACAGGGTCTATCTACGAGCAGTACTTC.

The chain's CDR3 is CASSLTAGNNEQFF. The CDR3 DNA follows: TGTGCCAGCAGCTTGACGGCAGGTAACAATGAGCAGTTCTTC. The chain uses TRBV5-4 and TRBJ2-1, with no clear D. CDR3 length: 14 amino acids. Germline V gene lookup returns CDR1 SGHNT and CDR2 YYREEE (reference sequence). The V end was cut by 1 base, the J end by 5 bases, with 10 bases between.

This rearrangement joins TRBV30 to TRBJ1-6; a possible D gene is TRBD1 (5 bases). Germline V gives CDR1 GTSNPN, CDR2 SVGIG (reference sequence). V was cut by 0 bases and J by 9 bases, with 9 bases left in between. The CDR3 contains 13 residues. This CDR3 reads CAWSVTRGSPLHF. The CDR3 coding sequence is TGTGCCTGGAGTGTGACGAGGGGTTCACCCCTCCACTTT.

The gene calls are TRBV5-1 and TRBJ2-6, with 8 positions matching TRBD1. The junction had 4 bases not matched to a gene; V was cut back by 4 bases and J by 4 bases. The CDR3 length is 15 residues. In germline, CDR1 is SGHRS, CDR2 YFSETQ. The CDR3 sequence: CASSKTGDGANVLTF. CDR3 DNA: TGCGCCAGCAGCAAGACAGGGGACGGGGCCAACGTCCTGACTTTC.

The genes are TRBV30 and TRBJ2-3, with D uncertain. V was trimmed by 2 bases and J by 6 bases, leaving 6 bases between them. The germline V gene encodes CDR1 GTSNPN and CDR2 SVGIG (reference sequence). The CDR3 spans 11 residues. CDR3: CAWSLVDTQYF. In DNA form, the CDR3 reads TGTGCCTGGAGTTTGGTGGATACGCAGTATTTT.

The V and J genes are TRBV30 and TRBJ1-1; possible D gene TRBD1, 6 bases. Per germline, CDR1 GTSNPN and CDR2 SVGIG (reference sequence). Trimming left V 1 base short and J 7 bases short, with 10 bases between. The CDR3 extends over 12 amino acids. The CDR3 is CAWSGGLHEAFF. The CDR3 region has the DNA TGTGCCTGGAGTGGGGGGCTACATGAAGCTTTCTTT. Variable domain in full (rest from reference TRBV30 and TRBJ1-1): SQTIHQWPATLVQPVGSPLSLECTVEGTSNPNLYWYRQAAGRGLQLLFYSVGIGQISSEVPQNLSASRPQDRQFILSSKKLLLSDSGFYLCAWSGGLHEAFFGQGTRLTVV.

The chain couples TRBV20-1 to TRBJ2-5; 11 bases match TRBD2. CDR3 length: 15 amino acids. Trimming cost V 5 bases and J 2 bases; bases outside gene matches: 7. The germline gives CDR1 DFQATT, CDR2 SNEGSKA (reference sequence). CDR3 amino acids: CSAQRLAGGQETQYF. In DNA form, the CDR3 reads TGCAGTGCTCAACGGTTAGCGGGGGGGCAAGAGACCCAGTACTTC.

The J gene is TRBJ1-1, the V gene TRBV30, with 8 bases aligning to TRBD1. CDR3 length: 13 amino acids. V gave up 5 bases and J gave up 1 base; unmatched junction bases: 3. Per the germline V gene, CDR1 is GTSNPN and CDR2 is SVGIG (reference sequence). In DNA, the CDR3 is TGTGCCTGGGGGACAGGTACGAACACTGAAGCTTTCTTT. Its protein product is CAWGTGTNTEAFF.

There are a few counts of this clonotype. The J gene is TRBJ2-1, the V gene TRBV5-4; TRBD2 agrees at 13 bases. The CDR3 spans 15 residues. With 2 bases clipped from V and 9 bases from J, the junction kept 5 bases outside the gene matches. Germline lookup yields CDR1 SGHNT and CDR2 YYREEE (reference sequence). As DNA, the CDR3 is TGTGCCAGCAGCTTCACTAGCGGGGGGGTTGGTGAGCAGTTCTTC. Amino acids: CASSFTSGGVGEQFF. Supplemented by reference TRBV5-4 and TRBJ2-1, the full variable domain reads ETGVTQSPTHLIKTRGQQVTLRCSSQSGHNTVSWYQQALGQGPQFIFQYYREEENGRGNFPPRFSGLQFPNYSSELNVNALELDDSALYLCASSFTSGGVGEQFFGPGTRLTVL.

The chain combines TRBV4-2 with TRBJ1-1; D ambiguous. This CDR3 spans 15 amino acids. The V and J ends lost 0 bases and 2 bases respectively, with 10 bases between them. CDR1 is LGHNA, CDR2 YNFKEQ, per germline. The CDR3 spells CASSQDQNSNTEAFF. Here the CDR3 DNA reads TGTGCCAGCAGCCAAGATCAGAACTCTAACACTGAAGCTTTCTTT.

The chain joins TRBV25-1 to TRBJ1-1, with D possibly TRBD1 on 5 matching bases. Trimming took 8 bases from V and 11 from J, leaving 18 bases between them. Germline V gene sequence: CDR1 MGHDK, CDR2 SYGVNS. This CDR3 region has 12 residues. The CDR3 loop reads CASLSPGLQAFF. The DNA of the CDR3 is TGTGCCAGCCTCAGTCCGGGACTACAGGCTTTCTTT. Together with reference TRBV25-1 and TRBJ1-1, the CDR3 gives the full variable domain: EADIYQTPRYLVIGTGKKITLECSQTMGHDKMYWYQQDPGMELHLIHYSYGVNSTEKGDLSSESTVSRIRTEHFPLTLESARPSHTSQYLCASLSPGLQAFFGQGTRLTVV.

The table lists this clonotype with a count of one. J is TRBJ2-1 and V is TRBV6-1; 8 bases are shared with TRBD1. The V gene's germline CDR1 is MNHNS and CDR2 SASEGT. The CDR3 loop spans 15 amino acids. V was pared by 3 bases and J by 5 bases, with 6 bases of the junction left unmatched. CDR3 region: CASSDPGQVNNEQFF. DNA of the CDR3: TGTGCCAGCAGTGACCCGGGACAGGTAAACAATGAGCAGTTCTTC.

In nucleotides, the CDR3 is TGCAGCGTCCTCCGACAGGCTGGAACTGAAGCTTTCTTT. Translating it yields CSVLRQAGTEAFF. This chain links TRBV29-1 with TRBJ1-1; perhaps TRBD1 as D (6 bases). The CDR3 runs to 13 residues. The germline V gene has CDR1 SQVTM and CDR2 ANQGSEA. The V end was cut by 6 bases, the J end by 5 bases, with 16 bases between.

The chain couples TRBV29-1 to TRBJ2-3; tentative D call: TRBD2 (6 bases). This CDR3 has 16 amino acids. Germline V gives CDR1 SQVTM, CDR2 ANQGSEA. The V end was cut by 5 bases, the J end by 1 base, with 19 bases between. CDR3 protein: CSVRGTATGGTDTQYF. The CDR3, as DNA: TGCAGCGTTCGGGGGACCGCGACTGGGGGCACAGATACGCAGTATTTT.

The gene calls are TRBV29-1 and TRBJ2-3; 10 nucleotides line up with TRBD1. Per germline, CDR1 SQVTM and CDR2 ANQGSEA. The J segment lost 5 bases and the V segment lost 6 bases, leaving 5 bases of the junction unmatched. The CDR3 is made up of 13 amino acids. CDR3 sequence: CSVGGTGEDTQYF. The CDR3 DNA follows: TGCAGCGTGGGCGGGACAGGGGAAGATACGCAGTATTTT.

The chain links TRBV7-2 to TRBJ2-1; TRBD1 matches at 8 bases. J was trimmed by 6 bases and V by 5 bases; bases with no gene match: 3. Germline lookup yields CDR1 SGHTA and CDR2 FQGNSA. The CDR3 sequence is 13 residues long. The CDR3 sequence is CASSLGTGNEQFF. In nucleotides, the CDR3 is TGTGCCAGCAGCCTCGGGACAGGCAATGAGCAGTTCTTC. Full variable domain (outside the CDR3, taken from reference TRBV7-2 and TRBJ2-1): GAGVSQSPSNKVTEKGKDVELRCDPISGHTALYWYRQSLGQGLEFLIYFQGNSAPDKSGLPSDRFSAERTGGSVSTLTIQRTQQEDSAVYLCASSLGTGNEQFFGPGTRLTVL.

The chain links TRBV2 to TRBJ1-6; D is uncertain. The V gene lost 7 bases and the J gene lost 7 bases, with 17 bases spanning the gap. CDR1 and CDR2 (germline): SNHLY, FYNNEI. This CDR3 has 15 amino acids. The CDR3 is CASKDRPGGNSPLHF. As DNA, the CDR3 is TGTGCCAGCAAAGATAGACCCGGCGGAAATTCACCCCTCCACTTT.

This clonotype is a singleton in its sample. This rearrangement joins TRBV18 to TRBJ2-7; TRBD1 matches at 8 bases. The germline V gene has CDR1 KGHSH and CDR2 LQKENI. The junction had 6 bases not matched to a gene; V was cut back by 6 bases and J by 2 bases. The CDR3 totals 14 residues. The CDR3 sequence is CASSSTGGTYEQYF. CDR3 bases: TGTGCCAGCTCCTCAACAGGGGGAACCTACGAGCAGTACTTC.

The chain carries TRBV20-1 and TRBJ2-1, with a weak D call TRBD2 (5 bases). V was shortened by 5 bases and J by 12 bases, with 17 bases between the two germline ends. CDR3 size: 12 residues. Germline V gene lookup returns CDR1 DFQATT and CDR2 SNEGSKA (reference sequence). CDR3 sequence reads: CSARLTEAGQFF. The CDR3 nucleotides are TGCAGTGCTCGTCTCACGGAGGCAGGGCAGTTCTTC.

The rearrangement joins TRBV24-1 to TRBJ2-3; 10 bases match TRBD1. The germline V gene encodes CDR1 KGHDR and CDR2 SFDVKD. The CDR3 runs 17 residues. V was clipped by 4 bases and J by 2 bases; unmatched bases: 8. In nucleotides, the CDR3 is TGTGCCACCAGTGAAAAAACCGGACAGGGGGTCACAGATACGCAGTATTTT. It specifies CATSEKTGQGVTDTQYF.

The V and J genes are TRBV7-9 and TRBJ2-3; possibly TRBD2 for D (6 bases). Germline values: CDR1 SEHNR, CDR2 FQNEAQ (reference sequence). This CDR3 has 15 amino acids. V dropped 4 bases and J dropped 10 bases, with 21 bases sitting between them. The CDR3 reads CASSSSVEGRGSQYF. CDR3 nucleotides: TGTGCCAGCAGCTCTAGCGTTGAGGGCCGGGGCTCGCAGTATTTT.

This clonotype was recorded once. The J gene is TRBJ2-7, the V gene TRBV5-6, with no clear D. The CDR3 runs 12 residues. The V end was cut by 4 bases, the J end by 9 bases, with 14 bases between. Germline lookup yields CDR1 SGHDT and CDR2 YYEEEE. The CDR3 loop is CASSILKTRQYF. The CDR3, as DNA: TGTGCCAGCAGCATACTAAAAACCCGGCAGTACTTC.

This rearrangement joins TRBV20-1 to TRBJ2-5; 12 bases line up with TRBD2. Germline loops: CDR1 DFQATT, CDR2 SNEGSKA (reference sequence). The CDR3 has 17 residues. The J segment lost 2 bases and the V segment lost 1 base, leaving 8 bases of the junction unmatched. This chain's CDR3 is CSARVRGLAGPQETQYF. Written as DNA, the CDR3 is TGCAGTGCTAGAGTACGAGGACTAGCGGGGCCTCAAGAGACCCAGTACTTC.

The J gene is TRBJ2-2, the V gene TRBV5-6; D not certain. Per germline, CDR1 SGHDT and CDR2 YYEEEE. V was cut by 4 bases and J by 4 bases, with 14 bases left in between. The CDR3 runs to 15 residues. CDR3 sequence (DNA): TGTGCCAGCAGCCGAGCCCTTTTGGGCACCGGGGAGCTGTTTTTT. Translated, it gives CASSRALLGTGELFF. Based on the CDR3 plus reference TRBV5-6 and TRBJ2-2, the full variable domain is DAGVTQSPTHLIKTRGQQVTLRCSPKSGHDTVSWYQQALGQGPQFIFQYYEEEERQRGNFPDRFSGHQFPNYSSELNVNALLLGDSALYLCASSRALLGTGELFFGEGSRLTVL.

The chain recombines TRBV29-1 with TRBJ2-1; TRBD1 matches at 10 bases. The CDR3 has 14 amino acids. In germline, CDR1 is SQVTM, CDR2 ANQGSEA. Trimming at V came to 6 bases and at J to 9 bases, leaving 11 bases not matched to a gene. The CDR3 sequence: CSVGPPGQGPEQFF. The CDR3 DNA is TGCAGCGTCGGACCGCCGGGACAGGGGCCTGAGCAGTTCTTC.

This clonotype was observed once. The chain has TRBV18 and TRBJ2-5; TRBD1 agrees at 9 bases. CDR3 length: 14 residues. V lost 6 bases and J lost 5; bases outside the gene matches: 7. Germline CDR1 is KGHSH and CDR2 is LQKENI. CDR3: CASSRTGGDETQYF. The CDR3 DNA reads as TGTGCCAGCTCTCGAACAGGGGGCGATGAGACCCAGTACTTC.

V and J are TRBV5-4 and TRBJ1-1, with D maybe TRBD1 (5 bases). Germline assignment: CDR1 SGHNT and CDR2 YYREEE (reference sequence). There are 14 residues in the CDR3. Trimming shortened V by 4 bases and J by 1 base, and 11 bases separated the two germline ends. The CDR3 nucleotides are TGTGCCAGCAGCCGTTTCGGGGGGAACACTGAAGCTTTCTTT. Amino acids: CASSRFGGNTEAFF.